The rows below give T cell receptor beta chains drawn from one sample of a study of blood T cell repertoires in COVID-19. Profiling relied on immunoSEQ multiplex PCR, and the TCRdb table lists in-frame clones only, not all of them. Of approximately 26,000 clones detected, 70% to 85% appear once; the ten largest clones hold more than 1.5%. Sequencing used peripheral blood. The origin of the receptors is a man aged 80 or over with active or convalescent COVID-19. Both conserved end residues are part of each CDR3. Fields, in order: V gene, clone size, J gene, D gene, CDR3 protein, CDR3 DNA. A D gene is named only where the DNA matches it firmly. Not all rows give a size; the values are once, few, many and, for expanded clones, a class.

TRBV21-1	once	TRBJ2-5	-	CASSNRVTQETQYF	TGTGCCAGCAGCAACCGAGTGACACAAGAGACCCAGTACTTC
TRBV6-5	-	TRBJ2-3	TRBD2	CAEGGPSSTDTQYF	TGTGCCGAGGGAGGGCCATCTAGCACAGATACGCAGTATTTT
TRBV6-6	-	TRBJ2-7	TRBD2	CASSLAGGAYEQYF	TGTGCCAGCAGTCTAGCGGGAGGGGCCTACGAGCAGTACTTC
TRBV12-5	-	TRBJ1-5	TRBD1	CASGAGTGQYQPQHF	TGTGCTAGTGGCGCCGGGACAGGGCAGTATCAGCCCCAGCATTTT
TRBV28	-	TRBJ1-2	TRBD1	CASSLFDRGRSYGYTF	TGTGCCAGCAGTTTATTCGACAGGGGCAGGAGCTATGGCTACACCTTC
TRBV7-2	once	TRBJ2-7	TRBD2	CASSLAASGSSYEQYF	TGTGCCAGCAGCTTAGCGGCTAGCGGGAGCTCCTACGAGCAGTACTTC
TRBV7-8	-	TRBJ2-3	-	CASTDSTTDTQYF	TGTGCCAGCACGGACTCCACAACAGATACGCAGTATTTT
TRBV28	-	TRBJ1-2	TRBD1	CASSSRQGLTYGYTF	TGTGCCAGCAGTTCCCGACAGGGATTAACCTATGGCTACACCTTC
TRBV24-1	-	TRBJ2-1	TRBD2	CATSDYLREGRHNEQFF	TGTGCCACCAGTGATTATTTGCGGGAGGGCCGTCACAATGAGCAGTTCTTC
TRBV27	-	TRBJ2-5	TRBD2	CASSPRRTSGSLQETQYF	TGTGCCAGCAGTCCCCGTAGGACTAGCGGGAGTCTCCAAGAGACCCAGTACTTC
TRBV5-1	-	TRBJ1-6	-	CASSLEEDSPLHF	TGCGCCAGCAGCTTGGAAGAGGATTCACCCCTCCACTTT
TRBV28	few	TRBJ1-3	TRBD1	CASRYRGWAGNTIYF	TGTGCCAGCAGATACAGGGGGTGGGCTGGAAACACCATATATTTT
TRBV3-1/TRBV3-2	-	TRBJ2-7	TRBD1	CASSLPDRGWEQYF	TGTGCCAGCAGCCTCCCGGACAGGGGTTGGGAGCAGTACTTC
TRBV5-6	-	TRBJ2-2	TRBD1	CASSNTGGGSTGELFF	TGTGCCAGCAGCAACACAGGGGGCGGGAGCACCGGGGAGCTGTTTTTT
TRBV5-1	-	TRBJ2-3	TRBD1	CASSSGTGLASTDTQYF	TGCGCCAGCAGCAGTGGGACAGGGCTTGCTAGCACAGATACGCAGTATTTT
TRBV2	-	TRBJ1-5	-	CASRGGRLSNQPQHF	TGTGCCAGCAGGGGGGGGCGCCTGAGCAATCAGCCCCAGCATTTT
TRBV27	few	TRBJ2-7	TRBD2	CASSLKRGAGEQYF	TGTGCCAGCAGTTTAAAGCGGGGGGCCGGAGAGCAGTACTTC
TRBV28	-	TRBJ2-7	TRBD1	CASSRDRGLDYEQYF	TGTGCCAGCAGCCGGGACAGGGGGCTGGACTACGAGCAGTACTTC
TRBV7-9	-	TRBJ2-1	-	CASSTGLRSYNEQFF	TGTGCCAGCAGCACGGGACTTCGTTCCTACAATGAGCAGTTCTTC
TRBV6-5	-	TRBJ1-1	-	CASSRGDTEAFF	TGTGCCAGCAGTCGGGGGGACACTGAAGCTTTCTTT
TRBV4-1	few	TRBJ1-4	-	CASSQVHDRTISNEKLFF	TGCGCCAGCAGCCAAGTACACGACAGAACCATCAGCAATGAAAAACTGTTTTTT
TRBV6-5	once	TRBJ2-5	TRBD1	CASTRQGRKDQYF	TGTGCCAGCACTAGACAGGGGAGGAAGGACCAGTACTTC
TRBV6-5	-	TRBJ1-5	TRBD1	CASSPGQGNQPQHF	TGTGCCAGCAGCCCGGGACAGGGAAATCAGCCCCAGCATTTT
TRBV19	once	TRBJ2-1	TRBD2	CASRSSERDLNNEQFF	TGTGCCAGTAGATCCTCTGAGCGGGATCTAAACAATGAGCAGTTCTTC
TRBV6-2/TRBV6-3	-	TRBJ2-3	TRBD2	CASSYEGGDTQYF	TGTGCCAGCAGTTACGAGGGAGGGGATACGCAGTATTTT
TRBV2	-	TRBJ1-4	-	CARSDPGEKLFF	TGTGCCAGGAGCGACCCGGGAGAAAAACTGTTTTTT
TRBV6-5	-	TRBJ2-7	-	CASTGAGRQSEQYF	TGTGCCAGCACCGGGGCGGGACGACAATCCGAGCAGTACTTC
TRBV7-2	-	TRBJ1-2	-	CASSFSSSSYGYTF	TGTGCCAGCAGCTTTTCGTCCTCTAGCTATGGCTACACCTTC
TRBV28	-	TRBJ1-2	-	CASSRTGYGYTF	TGTGCCAGCAGTCGCACAGGCTATGGCTACACCTTC
TRBV7-3	-	TRBJ2-1	TRBD1	CASSLTRDRGNEQFF	TGTGCCAGCAGCTTAACCCGGGACAGAGGAAATGAGCAGTTCTTC
TRBV5-1	-	TRBJ1-2	TRBD1	CASSLGQGAVGYTF	TGCGCCAGCAGCTTGGGACAGGGGGCGGTTGGCTACACCTTC
TRBV18	-	TRBJ2-3	-	CASSPINSGEGGDTQYF	TGTGCCAGCTCACCTATCAATAGCGGAGAGGGTGGAGATACGCAGTATTTT
TRBV7-2	-	TRBJ2-2	-	CASSPVATGELFF	TGTGCCAGCAGCCCCGTGGCCACCGGGGAGCTGTTTTTT
TRBV11-2	-	TRBJ2-6	TRBD1	CASIRGLGANVLTF	TGTGCCAGCATCAGGGGGCTCGGGGCCAACGTCCTGACTTTC
TRBV19	-	TRBJ2-3	-	CASARDITQYF	TGTGCCAGTGCCCGGGACATCACGCAGTATTTT
TRBV19	-	TRBJ2-1	-	CATRARSGLGNEQFF	TGTGCCACCCGGGCGCGGAGCGGTCTGGGAAATGAGCAGTTCTTC
TRBV28	-	TRBJ2-1	TRBD2	CASSPAGGSNEQFF	TGTGCCAGCAGCCCAGCGGGAGGTAGCAATGAGCAGTTCTTC
TRBV7-9	-	TRBJ1-1	-	CASSLEGGTEAFF	TGTGCCAGCAGCTTGGAGGGTGGGACTGAAGCTTTCTTT
TRBV6-4	few	TRBJ2-1	TRBD2	CASSDTSGPYNEQFF	TGTGCCAGCAGTGACACTAGCGGGCCCTACAATGAGCAGTTCTTC
TRBV19	medium-sized	TRBJ2-3	TRBD2	CASSGGTSGTPSTDTQYF	TGTGCCAGTAGTGGCGGGACTAGCGGAACACCTAGCACAGATACGCAGTATTTT
TRBV19	-	TRBJ2-4	-	CASKGSGGKNIQYF	TGTGCCTCAAAGGGTAGCGGAGGAAAAAACATTCAGTACTTC
TRBV10-3	-	TRBJ2-3	TRBD2	CAIRSSGSLRGDTDTQYF	TGTGCCATCAGGTCAAGCGGGAGTCTAAGAGGAGACACAGATACGCAGTATTTT
TRBV4-1	-	TRBJ2-7	TRBD1	CASSQDRETGRYF	TGCGCCAGCAGCCAAGACCGAGAGACAGGGCGGTACTTC
TRBV18	-	TRBJ1-6	TRBD1	CASSDSPSDRGYSPLHF	TGTGCCAGCTCCGACAGTCCATCGGACAGGGGATATTCACCCCTCCACTTT
TRBV5-6	-	TRBJ1-4	TRBD1	CASRALPGQGDEKLFF	TGTGCCAGCAGAGCTTTACCGGGACAGGGAGATGAAAAACTGTTTTTT
TRBV3-1/TRBV3-2	-	TRBJ2-5	TRBD1	CASSLALRQGERHF	TGTGCCAGCAGCCTAGCACTGAGACAGGGGGAAAGGCACTTC
TRBV3-1/TRBV3-2	-	TRBJ2-5	-	CASSYRGAGETQYF	TGTGCCAGCAGCTACCGGGGAGCAGGAGAGACCCAGTACTTC
TRBV15	-	TRBJ2-3	TRBD2	CATSSGDYTDTQYF	TGTGCCACCAGTAGTGGGGACTACACAGATACGCAGTATTTT
TRBV7-7	-	TRBJ2-2	-	CASSPAAADTGELFF	TGTGCTAGCAGCCCAGCGGCGGCTGACACCGGGGAGCTGTTTTTT
TRBV19	-	TRBJ2-1	TRBD2	CASSDWTSGTNEQFF	TGTGCCAGTAGCGATTGGACTAGCGGGACCAATGAGCAGTTCTTC
TRBV11-2	-	TRBJ2-6	-	CASSLVGGGGAGANVLTF	TGTGCCAGCAGCTTAGTGGGTGGAGGGGGCGCTGGGGCCAACGTCCTGACTTTC
TRBV7-3	-	TRBJ1-1	-	CASSLGGERAFF	TGTGCCAGCAGCTTAGGTGGAGAGAGGGCTTTCTTT
TRBV14	-	TRBJ2-1	TRBD2	CASSQYGTSGPGFF	TGTGCCAGCAGCCAATACGGGACTAGCGGGCCGGGGTTCTTC
TRBV19	-	TRBJ1-2	-	CASSIDGQVNYGYTF	TGTGCCAGTAGTATAGATGGGCAGGTTAACTATGGCTACACCTTC
TRBV10-3	-	TRBJ2-2	TRBD2	CAISGLVAGDTGELFF	TGTGCCATCAGTGGCCTTGTGGCGGGAGATACCGGGGAGCTGTTTTTT
TRBV5-1	few	TRBJ1-2	-	CASSFGVFDGYTF	TGCGCCAGCAGCTTCGGGGTTTTCGATGGCTACACCTTC
TRBV28	-	TRBJ2-5	-	CASGRKGVETQYF	TGTGCCAGCGGTCGGAAAGGAGTGGAGACCCAGTACTTC
TRBV21-1	-	TRBJ2-3	-	CASSKAWSGRGGLADTQYF	TGTGCCAGCAGCAAAGCGTGGAGTGGCCGGGGGGGCCTCGCAGATACGCAGTATTTT